This TCR beta chain was sequenced in a study of cytomegalovirus exposure and HLA in healthy donors. Study-wide results and limits: Across donors, sequencing depth was assumed by presence/absence analyses to be roughly uniform.

There are a few counts of this clone. Its specificity is not known. PCR amplification relied on 60 Vbeta primers (plus 13 Jbeta primers). The assay was immunoSEQ multiplex PCR, and TCRdb's table has in-frame clones only and misses some. The sample lists 100,000 to 150,000 clones; around 69% were seen once. The sequence derives from a woman aged 40 to 55 in good health and CMV-seropositive. Material: PBMCs.

Here the CDR3 DNA reads TGTGCCAGCAGCCGCCTCCAGGAACCCGGGGAGCTGTTTTTT. It yields the protein CASSRLQEPGELFF. This rearrangement joins TRBV6-5 to TRBJ2-2; the D is unclear. This CDR3 is 14 amino acids long. V was trimmed by 6 bases and J by 6 bases, leaving 14 bases between them. From germline, CDR1 is MNHEY and CDR2 SVGAGI.